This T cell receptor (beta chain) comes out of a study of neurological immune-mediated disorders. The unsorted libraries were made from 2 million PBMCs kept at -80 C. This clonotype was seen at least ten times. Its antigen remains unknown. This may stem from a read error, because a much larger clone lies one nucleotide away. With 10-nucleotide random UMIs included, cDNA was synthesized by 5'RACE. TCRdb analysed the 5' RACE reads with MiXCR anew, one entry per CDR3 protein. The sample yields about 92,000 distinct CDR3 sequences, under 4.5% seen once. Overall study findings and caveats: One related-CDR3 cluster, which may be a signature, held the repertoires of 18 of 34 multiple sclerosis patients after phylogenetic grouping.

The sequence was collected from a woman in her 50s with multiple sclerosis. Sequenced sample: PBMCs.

In DNA, the CDR3 is TGCAGCGCCGGAAAACAGAACACTGAAGCTTTCTTT. Amino acid sequence: CSAGKQNTEAFF. The V gene is TRBV29-1, the J gene TRBJ1-1; no reliable D call. This CDR3 is built from 12 residues. V dropped 7 bases and J dropped 1 base, with 10 bases sitting between them. Germline V gives CDR1 SQVTM, CDR2 ANQGSEA.